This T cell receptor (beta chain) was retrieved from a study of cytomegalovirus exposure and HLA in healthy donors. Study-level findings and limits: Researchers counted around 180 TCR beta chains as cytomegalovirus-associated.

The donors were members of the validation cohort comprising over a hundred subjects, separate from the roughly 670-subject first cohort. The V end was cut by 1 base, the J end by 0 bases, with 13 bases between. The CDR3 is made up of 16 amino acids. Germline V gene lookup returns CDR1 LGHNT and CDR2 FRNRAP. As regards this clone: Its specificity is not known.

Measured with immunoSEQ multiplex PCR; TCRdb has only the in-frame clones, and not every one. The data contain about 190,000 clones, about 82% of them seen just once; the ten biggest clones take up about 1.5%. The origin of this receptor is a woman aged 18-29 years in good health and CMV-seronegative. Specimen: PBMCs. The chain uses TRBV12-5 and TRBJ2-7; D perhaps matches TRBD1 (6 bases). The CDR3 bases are TGTGCTAGTGGTTTGGAAACAGGGTTCAGCTCCTACGAGCAGTACTTC. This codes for CASGLETGFSSYEQYF.